The clone carrying this T cell receptor beta chain was counted a few times. This sample stems from a study of identical twins. CDR3 length: 12 residues. Germline CDR1 and CDR2: ENHRY and SYGVKD. V lost 2 bases and J lost 6, with 7 bases in between. TCRdb fed the 5' RACE reads into MiXCR, producing one record per CDR3 protein. The table lists roughly 720,000 distinct CDR3 sequences, about 20% of them singletons, with around 14% in the top ten. These same records also appear under a second study, on T cells expressing NK-cell markers. That study reports: Just one sequenced donor of eight was HCMV-seronegative, while seven were seropositive. Where a handful of donors were concerned, these clonotypes also led the CD3+CD56-NKG2C+ fraction.

Sequencing was carried out using PBMCs. V usage is TRBV10-3 and J usage is TRBJ1-1, with D unresolved. The sequence came from a woman aged 18-30 years in good health. This chain's CDR3 is CAISEGRAEAFF. The CDR3 DNA reads as TGTGCCATCAGTGAGGGTAGGGCTGAAGCTTTCTTT.